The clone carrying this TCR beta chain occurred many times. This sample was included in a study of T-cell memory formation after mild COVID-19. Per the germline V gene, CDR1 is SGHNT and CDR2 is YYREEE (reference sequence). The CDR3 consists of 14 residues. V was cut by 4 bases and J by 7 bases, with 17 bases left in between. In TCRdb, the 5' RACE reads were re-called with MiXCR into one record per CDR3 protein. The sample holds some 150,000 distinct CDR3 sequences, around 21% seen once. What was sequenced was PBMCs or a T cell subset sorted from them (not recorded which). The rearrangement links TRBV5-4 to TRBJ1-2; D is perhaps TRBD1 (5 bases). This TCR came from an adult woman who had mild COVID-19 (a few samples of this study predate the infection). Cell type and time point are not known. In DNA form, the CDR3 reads TGTGCCAGCAGCGACATATCAGTTCAGGGTGGCTACACCTTC. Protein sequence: CASSDISVQGGYTF.